Shown below are 8 T cell receptor beta chains from a single sample sequenced in a study of T-cell reconstitution after alpha-beta-depleted transplantation in children. Researchers prepared the TCRbeta library using unique molecular identifiers, the study reports. From the PCR reads, TCRdb called clonotypes with MiXCR, one entry per CDR3 protein. The table shows about 540,000 distinct CDR3 sequences, with approximately 16% occurring only once. The source material was PBMCs from the stem cell graft donor, sampled from the stem cell graft. The receptors were sampled from a human donor who donated a stem cell graft to a child with acute lymphoblastic leukemia.

This clonotype was seen more than once but under ten times. The rearrangement joins TRBV5-6 to TRBJ2-1; no definite D call. Per germline, CDR1 SGHDT and CDR2 YYEEEE. The CDR3 spans 12 residues. The ends were cut back, 4 bases at V and 5 bases at J, with 7 bases in the middle. The CDR3 coding sequence is TGTGCCAGCAGCCTAGATGACAATGAGCAGTTCTTC. This encodes CASSLDDNEQFF. Complete variable domain (other parts from reference TRBV5-6 and TRBJ2-1): DAGVTQSPTHLIKTRGQQVTLRCSPKSGHDTVSWYQQALGQGPQFIFQYYEEEERQRGNFPDRFSGHQFPNYSSELNVNALLLGDSALYLCASSLDDNEQFFGPGTRLTVL.

The chain has TRBV13 and TRBJ2-5; the D gene is possibly TRBD2 (5 bases). Trimming cost V 5 bases and J 1 base, with 20 bases left between them. The CDR3 covers 17 residues. The V gene's germline CDR1 is PRHDT and CDR2 FYEKMQ (reference sequence). CDR3 DNA: TGTGCCAGCAGCGACTTCGGGTCCCCGGGATTCCAAGAGACCCAGTACTTC. Translated, it gives CASSDFGSPGFQETQYF.

At least ten counts were recorded for this clonotype. The gene calls are TRBV3-1 and TRBJ1-1; D gene unclear. V lost 6 bases, J lost 7 bases, and 6 bases lay in between. The germline V gene has CDR1 LGHDT and CDR2 YNNKEL (reference sequence). This CDR3 spans 10 amino acids. The CDR3 region has the DNA TGTGCCAGCAGTCGTGGTGAAGCTTTCTTT. It specifies CASSRGEAFF.

V and J are TRBV27 and TRBJ2-2; D is unclear. CDR1 and CDR2 from the germline V gene are MNHEY and SMNVEV (reference sequence). The germline V and J ends were trimmed by 6 bases and 2 bases, with 10 bases remaining between them. CDR3 size: 14 residues. The chain's CDR3 is CASRPDGNTGELFF. The CDR3 nucleotides are TGTGCCAGCAGGCCGGACGGAAACACCGGGGAGCTGTTTTTT.

This clonotype occurred a few times. The rearrangement joins TRBV19 to TRBJ2-7; no definite D call. The CDR3 has 15 amino acids. V gave up 3 bases and J gave up 0 bases, with 12 bases separating them. Germline lookup yields CDR1 LNHDA and CDR2 SQIVND (reference sequence). The CDR3 sequence: CASSIFGGTSYEQYF. The CDR3 DNA sequence: TGTGCCAGTAGTATTTTCGGCGGTACCTCCTACGAGCAGTACTTC.

This clonotype was observed a few times. This chain links TRBV5-6 with TRBJ1-1; no clear D gene. The CDR3 extends over 12 amino acids. With 7 bases removed from V and 9 bases from J, the gap between germline ends came to 16 bases. Germline V gene data show CDR1 as SGHDT and CDR2 as YYEEEE. CDR3 region: CASALISPQAFF. The CDR3 DNA reads as TGTGCCAGCGCACTTATTAGTCCTCAAGCTTTCTTT.

This clonotype showed up just a few times. The chain recombines TRBV19 with TRBJ2-6, with D unresolved. CDR3 length equals 15 residues. V lost 3 bases to trimming and J lost 1 base, with 7 bases between them. Germline-derived CDR1 and CDR2 are LNHDA and SQIVND (reference sequence). For the CDR3, the DNA is TGTGCCAGTAGTATCTCCCAGTCTGGGGCCAACGTCCTGACTTTC. Translated, it gives CASSISQSGANVLTF.

This clonotype has a handful of counts. This sequence joins TRBV4-1 and TRBJ2-7, with 8 bases identical to TRBD2. This CDR3 contains 17 residues. Looked up from germline, CDR1 is MGHRA and CDR2 is YSYEKL. Trimming removed 0 bases from V and 3 bases from J; junction bases left unmatched: 10. In DNA form, the CDR3 reads TGCGCCAGCAGCCAAGATTCGTCGGCTAGCGGGCTCTACGAGCAGTACTTC. This codes for CASSQDSSASGLYEQYF.